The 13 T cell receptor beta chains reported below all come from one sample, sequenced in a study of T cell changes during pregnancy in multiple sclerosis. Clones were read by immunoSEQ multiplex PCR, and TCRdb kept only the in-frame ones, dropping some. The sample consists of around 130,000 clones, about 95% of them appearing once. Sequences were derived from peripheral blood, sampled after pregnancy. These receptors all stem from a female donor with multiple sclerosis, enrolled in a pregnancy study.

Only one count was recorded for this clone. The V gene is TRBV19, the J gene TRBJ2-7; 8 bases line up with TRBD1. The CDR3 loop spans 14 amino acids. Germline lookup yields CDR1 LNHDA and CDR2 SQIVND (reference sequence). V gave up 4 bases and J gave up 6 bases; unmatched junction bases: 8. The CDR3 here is CASSNPGGASEQYF. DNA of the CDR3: TGTGCCAGTAGTAATCCAGGGGGCGCGTCCGAGCAGTACTTC.

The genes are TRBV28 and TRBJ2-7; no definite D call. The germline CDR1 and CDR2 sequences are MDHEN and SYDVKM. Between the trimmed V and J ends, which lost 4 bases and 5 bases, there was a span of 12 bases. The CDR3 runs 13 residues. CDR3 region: CASSYRRTDEQYF. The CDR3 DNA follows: TGTGCCAGCAGTTATCGGAGAACCGACGAGCAGTACTTC.

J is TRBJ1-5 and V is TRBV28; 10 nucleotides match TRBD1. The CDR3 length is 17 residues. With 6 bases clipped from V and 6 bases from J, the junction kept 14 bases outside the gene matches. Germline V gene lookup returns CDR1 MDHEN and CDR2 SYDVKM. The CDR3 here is CASSPRDRGIVVQPQHF. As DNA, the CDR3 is TGTGCCAGCAGCCCCCGGGACAGGGGAATTGTTGTTCAGCCCCAGCATTTT.

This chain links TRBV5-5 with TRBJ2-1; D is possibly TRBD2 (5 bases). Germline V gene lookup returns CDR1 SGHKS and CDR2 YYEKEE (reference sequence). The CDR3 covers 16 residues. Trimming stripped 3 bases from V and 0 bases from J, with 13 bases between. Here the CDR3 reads CASSSISVGSYNEQFF. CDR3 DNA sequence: TGTGCCAGCAGCTCTATTAGCGTAGGCTCCTACAATGAGCAGTTCTTC.

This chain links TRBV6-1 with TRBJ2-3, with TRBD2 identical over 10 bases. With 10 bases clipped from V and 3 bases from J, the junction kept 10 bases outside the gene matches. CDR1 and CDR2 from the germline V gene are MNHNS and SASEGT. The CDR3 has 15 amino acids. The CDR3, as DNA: TGTGCCACAGGAGCTAGCGGGAGTAGGACAGATACGCAGTATTTT. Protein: CATGASGSRTDTQYF.

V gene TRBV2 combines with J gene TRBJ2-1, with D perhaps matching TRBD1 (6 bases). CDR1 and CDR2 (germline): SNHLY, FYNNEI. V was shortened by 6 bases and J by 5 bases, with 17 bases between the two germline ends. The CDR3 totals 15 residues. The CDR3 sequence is CASRIQGYGDNEQFF. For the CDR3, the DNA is TGTGCCAGCAGGATACAGGGTTATGGCGACAATGAGCAGTTCTTC.

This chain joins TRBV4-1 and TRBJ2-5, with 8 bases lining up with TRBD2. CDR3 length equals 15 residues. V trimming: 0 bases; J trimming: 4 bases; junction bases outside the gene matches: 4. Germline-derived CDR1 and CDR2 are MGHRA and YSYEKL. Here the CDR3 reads CASSQESGRVETQYF. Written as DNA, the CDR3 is TGCGCCAGCAGCCAAGAAAGCGGGAGAGTAGAGACCCAGTACTTC.

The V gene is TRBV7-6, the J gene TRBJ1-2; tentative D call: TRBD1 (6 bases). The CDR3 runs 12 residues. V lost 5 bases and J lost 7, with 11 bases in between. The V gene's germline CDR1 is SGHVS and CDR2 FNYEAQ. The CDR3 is CASSAQGGGYTF. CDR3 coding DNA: TGTGCCAGCAGCGCCCAAGGGGGTGGCTACACCTTC. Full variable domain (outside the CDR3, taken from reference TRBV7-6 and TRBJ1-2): GAGVSQSPRYKVTKRGQDVALRCDPISGHVSLYWYRQALGQGPEFLTYFNYEAQQDKSGLPNDRFSAERPEGSISTLTIQRTEQRDSAMYRCASSAQGGGYTFGSGTRLTVV.

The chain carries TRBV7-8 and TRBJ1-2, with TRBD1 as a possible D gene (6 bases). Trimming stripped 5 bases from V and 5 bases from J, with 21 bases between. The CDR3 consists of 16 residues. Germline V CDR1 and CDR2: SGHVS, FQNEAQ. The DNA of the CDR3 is TGTGCCAGCAGCCAGACATCCGCCAGGGGACTATATGGCTACACCTTC. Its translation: CASSQTSARGLYGYTF.

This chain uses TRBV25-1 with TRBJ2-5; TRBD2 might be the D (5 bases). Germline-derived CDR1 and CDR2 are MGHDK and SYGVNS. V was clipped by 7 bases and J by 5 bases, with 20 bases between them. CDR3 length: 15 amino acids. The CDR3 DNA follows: TGTGCCAGCAAAGCTCGGGGAATTCGAGGGGAGACCCAGTACTTC. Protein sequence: CASKARGIRGETQYF.

The CDR3 is CAISEFGDLSKNIQYF. DNA of the CDR3: TGTGCCATCAGTGAGTTTGGGGACTTGTCCAAAAACATTCAGTACTTC. The chain is built from TRBV10-3 and TRBJ2-4; D may be TRBD2 (6 bases). Germline CDR1 and CDR2: ENHRY and SYGVKD. The ends were cut back, 1 base at V and 2 bases at J, with 12 bases in the middle. The CDR3 spans 16 residues.

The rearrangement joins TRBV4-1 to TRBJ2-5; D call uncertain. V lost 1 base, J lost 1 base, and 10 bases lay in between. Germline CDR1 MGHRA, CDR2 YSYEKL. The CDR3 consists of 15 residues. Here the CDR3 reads CASSQVIYLQETQYF. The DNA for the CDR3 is TGCGCCAGCAGCCAAGTGATCTATCTCCAAGAGACCCAGTACTTC.

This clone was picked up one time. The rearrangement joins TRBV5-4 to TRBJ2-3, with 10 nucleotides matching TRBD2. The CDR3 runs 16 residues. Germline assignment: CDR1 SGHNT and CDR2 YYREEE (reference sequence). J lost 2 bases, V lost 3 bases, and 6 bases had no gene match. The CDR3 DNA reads TGTGCCAGCAGCTCCGGGACTAGCGCGTCCACAGATACGCAGTATTTT. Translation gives CASSSGTSASTDTQYF.